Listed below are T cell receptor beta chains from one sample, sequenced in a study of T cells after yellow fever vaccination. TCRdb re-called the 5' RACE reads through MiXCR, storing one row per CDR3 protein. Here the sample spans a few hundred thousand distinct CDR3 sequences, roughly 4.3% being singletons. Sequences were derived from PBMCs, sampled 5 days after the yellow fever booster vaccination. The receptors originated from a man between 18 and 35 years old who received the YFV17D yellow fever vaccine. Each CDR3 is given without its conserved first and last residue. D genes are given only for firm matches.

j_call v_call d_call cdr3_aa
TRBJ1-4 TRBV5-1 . ASSDGTVAEF
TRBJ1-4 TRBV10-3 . AISEGGNEKLF
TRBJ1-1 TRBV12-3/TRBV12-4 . ASSLDSGLEAF
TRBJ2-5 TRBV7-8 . ASSRLAVQETQY
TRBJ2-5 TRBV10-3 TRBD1 ATRQGQETQY
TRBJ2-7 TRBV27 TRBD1 ASSSRGPSYEQY
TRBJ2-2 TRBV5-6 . ASSLGPPGEGHTGELF
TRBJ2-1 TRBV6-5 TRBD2 ASSPNSGGSYNEQF
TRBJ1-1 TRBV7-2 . ASSYSIWGQSGEAF
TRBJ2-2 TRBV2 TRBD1 ASRTDRAPGELF
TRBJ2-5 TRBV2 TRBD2 ASSLGLAGGTETQY
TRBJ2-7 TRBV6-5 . AAAYQGGYEQY
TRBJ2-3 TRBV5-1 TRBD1 ASSPGQSTDTQY
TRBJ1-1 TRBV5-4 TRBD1 ASSLSGTGETV
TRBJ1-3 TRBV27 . ASSQKGHHSGNTIY
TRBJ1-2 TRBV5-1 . ASSLGVSEVLYGYT
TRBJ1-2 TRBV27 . ASGLALEYGYT
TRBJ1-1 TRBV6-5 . ASSYQSNTEAF
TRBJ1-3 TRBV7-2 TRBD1 ASSFLDRAVRGNTIY
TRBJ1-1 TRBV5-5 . ASSLDPGADTEAF
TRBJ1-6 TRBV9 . ASNVGGHNSPLH
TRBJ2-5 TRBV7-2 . ASRKVGAETQY
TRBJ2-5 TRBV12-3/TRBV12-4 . ASTPGPGETQY
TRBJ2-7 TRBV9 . ASSSRTAEAYEQY
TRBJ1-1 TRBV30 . AWSVQGIAF
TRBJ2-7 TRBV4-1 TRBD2 ASSQDPSGGAYEQY
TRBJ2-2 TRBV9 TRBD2 ASSVGIASGNTGELF
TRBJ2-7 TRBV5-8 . ASRPGVGALYEQY
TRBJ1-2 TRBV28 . ASSQQGGHYGYT
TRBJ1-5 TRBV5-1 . ASSKGESGQPQH
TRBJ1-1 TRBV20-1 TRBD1 SARADRGAF
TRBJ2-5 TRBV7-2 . ASSLGAGRSETQY
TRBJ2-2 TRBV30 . AWEFSAFNTGELF
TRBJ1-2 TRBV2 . ASRTDSSNYGYT
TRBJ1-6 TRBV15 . ATSRGKGVNSPLH
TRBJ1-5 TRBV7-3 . ASSLAGEHSQGSRLNGNQPQH
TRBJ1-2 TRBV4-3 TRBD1 ASSPPGQVFDGYT
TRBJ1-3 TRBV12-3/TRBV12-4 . ASSTGYSGNTIY
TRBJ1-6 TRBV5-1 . ASSLDKEDSPLH
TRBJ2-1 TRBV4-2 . ASSQGNRQHNEQF
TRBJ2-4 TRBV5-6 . ASSLGRGQKNIQY
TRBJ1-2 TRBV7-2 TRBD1 ASTRGGDSNYGYT
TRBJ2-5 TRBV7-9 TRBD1 ASSPTGVQETQY
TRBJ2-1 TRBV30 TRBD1 AWMGTGLNEQF
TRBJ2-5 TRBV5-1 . ASSTSPGGIGETQY
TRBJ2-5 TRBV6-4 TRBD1 ASIGPHRGPLEAQY
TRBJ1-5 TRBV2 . ASSELQASNQPQH
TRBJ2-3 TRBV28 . ASSLPPQGLRTDTQY
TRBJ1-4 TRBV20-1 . SATPAAVNEKLF
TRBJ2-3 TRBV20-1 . SARDEASVRLTDTQY
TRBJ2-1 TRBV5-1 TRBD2 ASSSEAGLGDNEQF
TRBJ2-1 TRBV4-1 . ASSREGAYYNEQF